A single sample is the source of the 6 T cell receptor beta chains below, sequenced in a study of read filtering for tumor transcriptome and immune sequencing. From 300 to 450 ng of RNA, a library with molecular barcoded alpha/delta and beta/gamma adaptors was made. In TCRdb, the reads were re-called with MiXCR into one record per CDR3 protein. This sample has approximately 40,000 distinct CDR3 sequences, with approximately 14% found just once. The source material was a population of CD138-negative cells sorted from bone marrow. The receptors shown here come from a donor aged 40 or older with multiple myeloma.

This clonotype has only one observation. This likely came from a read error, as a far larger clone is one base away. The CDR3 end shows no conserved phenylalanine or tryptophan, and so a read error is likely. The rearrangement links TRBV13 to TRBJ2-1, with D unresolved. The CDR3 length is 14 residues. Germline V CDR1 and CDR2: PRHDT, FYEKMQ (reference sequence). Trimming took 5 bases from V and 10 from J, leaving 18 bases between them. CDR3 residues: CASSQRPPPREQFY. The CDR3 nucleotides read TGTGCCAGCAGCCAAAGGCCCCCACCAAGGGAGCAGTTCTAC.

This clonotype occurred many times. The chain employs TRBV20-1 and TRBJ1-5; no clear D gene. Trimming took off 6 bases at V and 4 bases at J, with 16 bases between the two ends. Germline V gene lookup returns CDR1 DFQATT and CDR2 SNEGSKA (reference sequence). The CDR3 loop spans 14 amino acids. The chain's CDR3 is CSAPPTYRNQPQHF. Written as DNA, the CDR3 is TGCAGTGCCCCCCCCACTTATCGTAATCAGCCCCAGCATTTT.

This clonotype was counted ten times or more. The chain carries TRBV29-1 and TRBJ2-1; TRBD2 agrees at 15 bases. Germline V gene data show CDR1 as SQVTM and CDR2 as ANQGSEA. This CDR3 is built from 14 residues. Losses at the gene ends were 2 bases for V and 14 bases for J; bases not matched to a gene: 7. Here the CDR3 DNA reads TGCAGCGTTGAATGGGGGACTAGCGGGAGGAGGAAGTTCTTC. It is translated as CSVEWGTSGRRKFF.

This clonotype showed up many times. The chain combines TRBV6-2 or TRBV6-3 with TRBJ2-7; 14 nucleotides align to TRBD2. Germline V gene lookup returns CDR1 MNHEY and CDR2 SVGEGT. V shed 6 bases and J 4 bases; nucleotides not matched to a gene: 8. This CDR3 is 16 amino acids long. CDR3 bases: TGTGCCAGCAGCTTAAGACTAGCGGGAGGGCCGTACGAGCAGTACTTC. This codes for CASSLRLAGGPYEQYF.

This clonotype appeared many times. J is TRBJ2-7 and V is TRBV11-2, with D unresolved. Germline assignment: CDR1 SGHAT and CDR2 FQNNGV. The CDR3 length is 12 residues. The V and J ends lost 4 bases and 5 bases respectively, with 9 bases between them. The CDR3 DNA reads TGTGCCAGCAGCTCGAACCTCAACGAGCAGTACTTC. Translation gives CASSSNLNEQYF.

Details on this clonotype: A much larger clone differs by one base, so this may be a read error. The V gene is TRBV7-3, the J gene TRBJ2-3; D could derive from TRBD1 or TRBD2 (6 bases each). There are 14 residues in the CDR3. CDR1 SGHTA and CDR2 FQGTGA come from the germline V gene. CDR3 in amino acids: CVSSLKGGPDTQYF. CDR3 coding DNA: TGTGTCAGCAGCTTAAAAGGGGGGCCAGATACGCAGTATTTT. Full variable domain (outside the CDR3, taken from reference TRBV7-3 and TRBJ2-3): GAGVSQTPSNKVTEKGKYVELRCDPISGHTALYWYRQSLGQGPEFLIYFQGTGAADDSGLPNDRFFAVRPEGSVSTLKIQRTERGDSAVYLCVSSLKGGPDTQYFGPGTRLTVL.